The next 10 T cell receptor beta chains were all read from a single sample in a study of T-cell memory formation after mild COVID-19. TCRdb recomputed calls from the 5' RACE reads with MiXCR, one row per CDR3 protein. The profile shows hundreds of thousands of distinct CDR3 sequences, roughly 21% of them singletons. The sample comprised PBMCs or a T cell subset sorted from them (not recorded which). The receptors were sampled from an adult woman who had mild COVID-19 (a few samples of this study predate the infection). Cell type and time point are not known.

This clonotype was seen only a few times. CDR3 nucleotides: TGTGCCAGCAGCCGAGAGCGCCGGGACAGGGGAAGAGGTGAGCAGTTCTTC. This gives the protein CASSRERRDRGRGEQFF. The chain carries TRBV12-3 or TRBV12-4 and TRBJ2-1, with TRBD1 identical over 10 bases. The CDR3 is made up of 17 amino acids. With 6 bases clipped from V and 9 bases from J, the junction kept 17 bases outside the gene matches.

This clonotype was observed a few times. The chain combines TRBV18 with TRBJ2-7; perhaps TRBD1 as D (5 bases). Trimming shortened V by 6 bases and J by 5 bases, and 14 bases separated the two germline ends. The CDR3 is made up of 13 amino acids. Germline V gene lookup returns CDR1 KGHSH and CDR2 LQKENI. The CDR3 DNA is TGTGCCAGCTCCCCCGGTGTAGGGGACGAGCAGTACTTC. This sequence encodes CASSPGVGDEQYF. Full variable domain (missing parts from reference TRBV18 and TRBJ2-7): NAGVMQNPRHLVRRRGQEARLRCSPMKGHSHVYWYRQLPEEGLKFMVYLQKENIIDESGMPKERFSAEFPKEGPSILRIQQVVRGDSAAYFCASSPGVGDEQYFGPGTRLTVT.

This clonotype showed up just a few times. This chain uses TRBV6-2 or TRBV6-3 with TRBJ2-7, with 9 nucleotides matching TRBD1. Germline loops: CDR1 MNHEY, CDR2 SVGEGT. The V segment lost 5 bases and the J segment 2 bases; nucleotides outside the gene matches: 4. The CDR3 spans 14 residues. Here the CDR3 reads CASSRQGGTYEQYF. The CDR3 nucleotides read TGTGCCAGCAGTCGACAGGGGGGAACCTACGAGCAGTACTTC.

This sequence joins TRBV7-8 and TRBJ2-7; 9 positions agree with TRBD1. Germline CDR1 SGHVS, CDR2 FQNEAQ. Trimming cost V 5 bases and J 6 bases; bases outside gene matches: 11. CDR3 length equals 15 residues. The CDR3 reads CASSPTGQGRFEQYF. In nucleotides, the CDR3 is TGTGCCAGCAGCCCTACGGGACAGGGACGTTTCGAGCAGTACTTC.

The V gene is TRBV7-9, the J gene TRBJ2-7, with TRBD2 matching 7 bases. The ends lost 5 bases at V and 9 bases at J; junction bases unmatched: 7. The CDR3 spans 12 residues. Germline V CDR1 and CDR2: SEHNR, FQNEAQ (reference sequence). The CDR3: CASSPQSGGQYF. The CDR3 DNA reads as TGTGCCAGCAGCCCGCAGTCGGGGGGGCAGTACTTC.

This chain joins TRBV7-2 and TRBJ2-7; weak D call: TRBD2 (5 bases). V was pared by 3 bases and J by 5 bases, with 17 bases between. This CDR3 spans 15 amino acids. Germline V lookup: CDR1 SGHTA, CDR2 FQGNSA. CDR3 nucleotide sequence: TGTGCCAGCAGCTTGTTGGGCGGGCTAGGAAACGAGCAGTACTTC. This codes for CASSLLGGLGNEQYF. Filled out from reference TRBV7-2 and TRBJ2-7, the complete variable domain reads GAGVSQSPSNKVTEKGKDVELRCDPISGHTALYWYRQSLGQGLEFLIYFQGNSAPDKSGLPSDRFSAERTGGSVSTLTIQRTQQEDSAVYLCASSLLGGLGNEQYFGPGTRLTVT.

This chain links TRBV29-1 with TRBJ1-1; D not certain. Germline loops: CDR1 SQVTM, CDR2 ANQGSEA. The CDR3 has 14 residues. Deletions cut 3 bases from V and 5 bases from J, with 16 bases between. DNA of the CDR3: TGCAGCGTTGACGGACGGGCTTATGGAACTGAAGCTTTCTTT. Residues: CSVDGRAYGTEAFF.

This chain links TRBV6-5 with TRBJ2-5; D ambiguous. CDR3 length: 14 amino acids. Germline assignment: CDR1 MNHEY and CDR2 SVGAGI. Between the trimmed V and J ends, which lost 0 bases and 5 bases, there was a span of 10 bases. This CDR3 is CASSYSMPAETQYF. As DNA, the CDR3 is TGTGCCAGCAGTTACTCGATGCCCGCGGAGACCCAGTACTTC.

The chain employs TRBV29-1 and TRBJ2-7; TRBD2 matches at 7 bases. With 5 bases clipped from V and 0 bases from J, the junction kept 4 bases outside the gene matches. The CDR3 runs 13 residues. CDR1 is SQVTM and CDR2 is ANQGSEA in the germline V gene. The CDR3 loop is CSVSSGGSYEQYF. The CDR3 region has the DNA TGCAGCGTTTCGTCGGGGGGCTCCTACGAGCAGTACTTC.

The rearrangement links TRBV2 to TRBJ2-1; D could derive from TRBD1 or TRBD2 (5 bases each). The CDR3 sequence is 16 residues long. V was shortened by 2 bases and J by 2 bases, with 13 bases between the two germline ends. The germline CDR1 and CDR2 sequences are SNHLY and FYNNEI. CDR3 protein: CASSEPGRPAYNEQFF. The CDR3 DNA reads TGTGCCAGCAGTGAACCGGGGCGGCCGGCCTACAATGAGCAGTTCTTC.